Presented here are 27 T cell receptor beta chains from one specimen sequenced in a study of T cell changes during pregnancy in multiple sclerosis. TCRdb's table, derived via immunoSEQ multiplex PCR, lists solely in-frame clones and lacks some. Among roughly 53,000 clones listed, roughly 90% were seen once. The sample in question was CD8+ T cells from peripheral blood mononuclear cells, obtained before pregnancy. These receptors were collected from a female donor with multiple sclerosis, enrolled in a pregnancy study.

The chain joins TRBV4-3 to TRBJ1-4; 7 nucleotides align to TRBD1. V lost 0 bases, J lost 4 bases, and 5 bases stayed unmatched. In germline, CDR1 is LGHNA, CDR2 YSLEER. This CDR3 comprises 16 residues. As DNA, the CDR3 is TGCGCCAGCAGCCAAGATTTTGGGACAGTTAATGAAAAACTGTTTTTT. Amino acid sequence: CASSQDFGTVNEKLFF.

The chain is built from TRBV2 and TRBJ1-2, with 10 bases fitting TRBD1. The V segment lost 3 bases and the J segment 8 bases; nucleotides outside the gene matches: 9. The CDR3 is made up of 15 amino acids. The V gene's germline CDR1 is SNHLY and CDR2 FYNNEI. CDR3 nucleotides: TGTGCCAGCAGTGAGCCCGGGACAGGGGAAATAGGCTACACCTTC. Translated: CASSEPGTGEIGYTF.

The chain uses TRBV11-3 and TRBJ2-3; 9 nucleotides match TRBD1. Germline V gene lookup returns CDR1 SGHNT and CDR2 YENEEA. Germline trimming cut 4 bases from V and 4 bases from J; bases unmatched to any gene: 3. The CDR3 sequence is 14 residues long. The CDR3 sequence: CASSSTGGADTQYF. CDR3 DNA sequence: TGTGCCAGCAGCTCGACAGGGGGGGCAGATACGCAGTATTTT.

Here the CDR3 reads CASSQWLTGGIDGYTF. CDR3 nucleotide sequence: TGTGCCAGCAGCCAATGGCTGACAGGGGGCATTGATGGCTACACCTTC. V and J are TRBV4-2 and TRBJ1-2, with 10 bases that match TRBD1. V dropped 2 bases and J dropped 6; count of bases not matched to a gene: 9. Looked up from germline, CDR1 is LGHNA and CDR2 is YNFKEQ. The length of the CDR3 is 16 residues.

The chain has TRBV13 and TRBJ2-7, with D uncertain. The CDR3 runs to 13 residues. V shed 5 bases and J shed 0 bases, with 8 bases lying between them. Germline V gene data show CDR1 as PRHDT and CDR2 as FYEKMQ (reference sequence). The CDR3 DNA reads TGTGCCAGCAGCCCCCCCGGCTCCTACGAGCAGTACTTC. It encodes CASSPPGSYEQYF.

The rearrangement links TRBV9 to TRBJ1-4, with D uncertain. Germline V gene data show CDR1 as SGDLS and CDR2 as YYNGEE. V was shortened by 2 bases and J by 1 base, with 6 bases between the two germline ends. This CDR3 has 14 amino acids. CDR3 amino acids: CASSVAETNEKLFF. CDR3 in DNA: TGTGCCAGCAGCGTGGCAGAAACTAATGAAAAACTGTTTTTT.

The chain is built from TRBV6-5 and TRBJ1-1; TRBD1 might be the D (5 bases). The CDR3 has 15 amino acids. The V gene lost 6 bases and the J gene lost 0 bases, with 14 bases spanning the gap. The germline V gene has CDR1 MNHEY and CDR2 SVGAGI. The DNA of the CDR3 is TGTGCCAGCAGCCCCGGGGGAGGGTTGAACACTGAAGCTTTCTTT. It encodes CASSPGGGLNTEAFF.

The V gene is TRBV9, the J gene TRBJ2-3; possible D gene TRBD2, 7 bases. V shed 0 bases and J shed 5 bases, with 19 bases lying between them. Germline V gives CDR1 SGDLS, CDR2 YYNGEE. The CDR3 length is 17 residues. CDR3 nucleotide sequence: TGTGCCAGCAGCGTAGAACCCAGATGGGGGGGCAGAGATACGCAGTATTTT. It specifies CASSVEPRWGGRDTQYF.

The chain is built from TRBV6-1 and TRBJ2-1, with D perhaps TRBD2 (7 bases). Trimming removed 2 bases at V and 0 bases at J, with 11 bases between. Looked up from germline, CDR1 is MNHNS and CDR2 is SASEGT. The CDR3 spans 16 residues. DNA for the CDR3: TGTGCCAGCAGTGAATGGGGAGGGGGCTCCTACAATGAGCAGTTCTTC. Protein: CASSEWGGGSYNEQFF.

This chain links TRBV7-3 with TRBJ1-5, with a possible D match to TRBD1 (5 bases). V lost 5 bases, J lost 9 bases, and 14 bases lay in between. Germline V gene sequence: CDR1 SGHTA, CDR2 FQGTGA. This CDR3 has 13 amino acids. CDR3 region: CASSPGTLRPQHF. The DNA for the CDR3 is TGTGCCAGCAGCCCAGGGACTCTGCGGCCCCAGCATTTT.

V and J are TRBV21-1 and TRBJ2-7; the table gives TRBD1 as D, unverified against the DNA. TRBV21-1 is recorded as a pseudogene. The CDR3 has 12 residues. The DNA for the CDR3 is TGTGCCGGCCCGACAAAGGTCATCGAGCAGTACTTC. Amino acid sequence: CAGPTKVIEQYF.

This clone was detected only once. The J gene is TRBJ1-1, the V gene TRBV5-1, with 7 bases identical to TRBD1. This CDR3 comprises 14 residues. In germline, CDR1 is SGHRS, CDR2 YFSETQ. V gave up 4 bases and J gave up 0 bases; unmatched junction bases: 3. The CDR3 is CASSRDSLNTEAFF. As DNA, the CDR3 is TGCGCCAGCAGCCGGGACAGCTTGAACACTGAAGCTTTCTTT.

The chain recombines TRBV6-1 with TRBJ2-2, with 10 bases identical to TRBD1. This CDR3 contains 15 residues. V lost 6 bases, J lost 4 bases, and 5 bases stayed unmatched. Germline V gene sequence: CDR1 MNHNS, CDR2 SASEGT. CDR3 nucleotides: TGTGCCAGCAGCCCCTGGACAGGGGGCACCGGGGAGCTGTTTTTT. It translates to CASSPWTGGTGELFF.

The chain is built from TRBV10-2 and TRBJ2-7, with 7 bases fitting TRBD2. V shed 6 bases and J 0 bases; nucleotides not matched to a gene: 5. Germline V gene sequence: CDR1 WSHSY, CDR2 SAAADI. The CDR3 runs 14 residues. The DNA for the CDR3 is TGCGCCAGCAGCCCCCTAGCGGCCTCCTACGAGCAGTACTTC. It translates to CASSPLAASYEQYF.

The gene calls are TRBV21-1 and TRBJ2-4; TRBD1 was called by the table and not checked on the DNA. TRBV21-1 is a documented pseudogene. The CDR3 is made up of 18 amino acids. CDR3 in amino acids: CASSSRSAGTGAKNIQYF. CDR3 nucleotide sequence: TGTGCCAGCAGCTCCCGTTCGGCGGGGACAGGGGCCAAAAACATTCAGTACTTC.

Regarding this clone: The junction and the germline gene differ at one end; a read error may be behind it. This sequence joins TRBV7-8 and TRBJ2-2, with 7 bases that match TRBD1. Germline V lookup: CDR1 SGHVS, CDR2 FQNEAQ. The CDR3 is 14 residues long. DNA for the CDR3: TGTGCCAGCAGCGAGACAGGGAACCCCGGGGAGCTGTTTTTT. This encodes CASSETGNPGELFF.

V usage is TRBV5-1 and J usage is TRBJ2-7; D remains ambiguous. Trimming shortened V by 0 bases and J by 4 bases, and 8 bases separated the two germline ends. The CDR3 loop spans 13 amino acids. CDR1 SGHRS and CDR2 YFSETQ come from the germline V gene. CDR3 in amino acids: CASSLASQYEQYF. The CDR3 coding sequence is TGCGCCAGCAGCTTGGCGTCGCAGTACGAGCAGTACTTC.

This clone appeared a single time. The genes are TRBV6-1 and TRBJ1-3; unclear D gene. The germline V gene has CDR1 MNHNS and CDR2 SASEGT. V lost 5 bases, J lost 0 bases, and 11 bases lay in between. This CDR3 region has 15 residues. For the CDR3, the DNA is TGTGCCAGCAGTCCCGGACTCTACTCTGGAAACACCATATATTTT. This gives the protein CASSPGLYSGNTIYF.

The chain combines TRBV7-7 with TRBJ2-3; TRBD2 aligns across 10 bases. Germline trimming cut 6 bases from V and 2 bases from J; bases unmatched to any gene: 8. CDR3 length equals 16 residues. The germline V gene has CDR1 SSHAT and CDR2 FNYEAQ (reference sequence). CDR3 sequence (DNA): TGTGCCAGCAGGAACCGTAGCGGGGGGAACACAGATACGCAGTATTTT. Protein: CASRNRSGGNTDTQYF. The whole variable domain, filled in from reference TRBV7-7 and TRBJ2-3, reads GAGVSQSPRYKVTKRGQDVTLRCDPISSHATLYWYQQALGQGPEFLTYFNYEAQPDKSGLPSDRFSAERPEGSISTLTIQRTEQRDSAMYRCASRNRSGGNTDTQYFGPGTRLTVL.

The rearrangement joins TRBV7-2 to TRBJ1-1; 10 positions match TRBD1. The CDR3 spans 15 residues. Germline V gene lookup returns CDR1 SGHTA and CDR2 FQGNSA. Germline trimming cut 1 base from V and 5 bases from J; bases unmatched to any gene: 4. CDR3 nucleotide sequence: TGTGCCAGCAGCTTAGGGACAGGGGGGAAAACTGAAGCTTTCTTT. The encoded protein is CASSLGTGGKTEAFF.

The gene calls are TRBV7-8 and TRBJ2-3, with TRBD1 matching over 8 bases. Per germline, CDR1 SGHVS and CDR2 FQNEAQ. The CDR3 runs 14 residues. Trimming took 5 bases from V and 4 from J; bases not matched to a gene: 5. The CDR3 region has the DNA TGTGCCAGCAGCCCGTCGACAGGGGCAGATACGCAGTATTTT. Amino acids: CASSPSTGADTQYF.

The rearrangement links TRBV4-1 to TRBJ2-3, with 14 bases aligning to TRBD2. Germline V gives CDR1 MGHRA, CDR2 YSYEKL. J gave up 2 bases and V 6 bases, and 16 bases lay outside the gene matches. The CDR3 is 20 amino acids. The CDR3 sequence is CASSLTETGTSGGLTDTQYF. In nucleotides, the CDR3 is TGCGCCAGCAGTCTGACCGAAACCGGGACTAGCGGGGGTCTCACAGATACGCAGTATTTT.

The chain has TRBV27 and TRBJ1-2, with TRBD1 identical over 10 bases. V was clipped by 4 bases and J by 11 bases; unmatched bases: 4. Germline V gene sequence: CDR1 MNHEY, CDR2 SMNVEV (reference sequence). The CDR3 has 12 residues. The CDR3 protein is CASSYGTGEYTF. As DNA, the CDR3 is TGTGCCAGCAGTTATGGGACAGGGGAGTACACCTTC.

The chain is built from TRBV6-6 and TRBJ2-2; 13 positions agree with TRBD2. The CDR3 is 16 amino acids. Trimming took 6 bases from V and 4 from J; bases not matched to a gene: 5. The V gene's germline CDR1 is MNHNY and CDR2 SVGAGI (reference sequence). As DNA, the CDR3 is TGTGCCAGCAGCCCACTAGCGGGGGGGCTCACCGGGGAGCTGTTTTTT. Protein: CASSPLAGGLTGELFF.

CDR3 in amino acids: CASSDRDGNGYTF. As DNA, the CDR3 is TGTGCCAGCAGTGACAGGGATGGGAATGGCTACACCTTC. The V and J genes are TRBV6-5 and TRBJ1-2; 7 bases agree with TRBD1. The CDR3 runs to 13 residues. V lost 5 bases to trimming and J lost 6 bases; unmatched junction nucleotides: 6. Germline values: CDR1 MNHEY, CDR2 SVGAGI.

The V call is TRBV7-3, the J call TRBJ1-1; D perhaps matches TRBD1 (6 bases). V lost 4 bases and J 0 bases, leaving 12 bases between the germline ends. The CDR3 sequence is 15 residues long. The germline V gene has CDR1 SGHTA and CDR2 FQGTGA. This CDR3 reads CASSSMDSMNTEAFF. DNA of the CDR3: TGTGCCAGCAGCTCTATGGACAGTATGAACACTGAAGCTTTCTTT.

The V gene is TRBV9, the J gene TRBJ1-1, with a weak D call TRBD1 (5 bases). Germline V gene sequence: CDR1 SGDLS, CDR2 YYNGEE. The V end was cut by 2 bases, the J end by 8 bases, with 13 bases between. This CDR3 contains 13 residues. The CDR3 DNA reads TGTGCCAGCAGCGTTGGGGCAGCCCAAGAAGCTTTCTTT. This translates into CASSVGAAQEAFF.